These T cell receptor beta chains were read from a single sample in a study of response to subunit inactivated influenza vaccine. TCRdb recomputed calls from the RT-PCR reads with MiXCR, one row per CDR3 protein. The data contain some 540,000 distinct CDR3 sequences, around 21% of them singletons. The data also belong to a second study, concerning T cells expressing NK-cell markers.

The specimen comprised CD4+ T cells sorted from PBMCs, sampled 11 to 12 days after vaccination. These receptors all stem from a man aged 45 to 65 who received an inactivated influenza vaccine. CDR3s include the opening cysteine and the closing phenylalanine or tryptophan. D genes are given only for firm matches. Expanded clones are given a class, and other clones once, few, many or no size at all.

D	size	J	V	DNA	CDR3
TRBD2	NA	TRBJ2-1	TRBV5-1	TGCGCCAGCAGCATGGGACTAGCGGTAGACAATGAGCAGTTCTTC	CASSMGLAVDNEQFF
NA	many	TRBJ2-3	TRBV4-2	TGTGCCAGCAGCCGAAGTTTCATGGATACGCAGTATTTT	CASSRSFMDTQYF
NA	few	TRBJ2-7	TRBV6-2/TRBV6-3	TGTGCCAGCAGCCCAACCGGACATTTTTCCTACGAGCAGTACTTC	CASSPTGHFSYEQYF
NA	few	TRBJ1-4	TRBV29-1	TGCAGCGTTGAAGATAGAGGGCAAAAACTGTTTTTT	CSVEDRGQKLFF
TRBD2	NA	TRBJ2-1	TRBV5-6	TGTGCCAGCAGCTTCTCAAGCGGGGAGTACAATGAGCAGTTCTTC	CASSFSSGEYNEQFF
TRBD1	once	TRBJ1-2	TRBV5-6	TGTGCCAGCAGCGGCGGACAGGGGGTGGTCTATGGCTACACCTTC	CASSGGQGVVYGYTF
TRBD2	many	TRBJ2-1	TRBV6-1	TGTGCCAGCAGATCTAGCGGGAGTTCCCACAATGAGCAGTTCTTC	CASRSSGSSHNEQFF
TRBD1	NA	TRBJ1-1	TRBV20-1	TGCAGTGCTAGAGCGTTGACAGGGGGCTTCACTGAAGCTTTCTTT	CSARALTGGFTEAFF
TRBD1	few	TRBJ2-7	TRBV6-5	TGTGCCAGCAGTCACAATACAGGGGGACCGTCCTACGAGCAGTACTTC	CASSHNTGGPSYEQYF
NA	few	TRBJ1-1	TRBV29-1	TGCAGCGTTGCGGCAGGCACTGAAGCTTTCTTT	CSVAAGTEAFF